The rows below give T cell receptor beta chains drawn from one sample of a study of blood T cell repertoires in COVID-19. TCRdb's table, derived via immunoSEQ multiplex PCR, lists solely in-frame clones and lacks some. The table has tens of thousands of clones, 80% to 95% seen once; the top ten hold roughly 14%. Sequencing was carried out using peripheral blood. The receptor source for this set is a human donor with active COVID-19. The donor label of this sample is uncertain. CDR3s include the opening cysteine and the closing phenylalanine or tryptophan. Each record gives: clone size, V gene, D gene, J gene, CDR3 DNA, CDR3 protein. D genes are given only for firm matches. Expanded clones get a size class; other rows say once, few or many, or leave the size out.

-,TRBV19,TRBD1,TRBJ1-5,TGTGCCAGTAGGGACTCTGACAGGGCTAGCAATCAGCCCCAGCATTTT,CASRDSDRASNQPQHF
-,TRBV27,TRBD2,TRBJ2-7,TGTGCCAGCAGTCCACGGACTAGTCATACCGAGCAGTACTTC,CASSPRTSHTEQYF
-,TRBV29-1,-,TRBJ1-2,TGCAGCGTTGCGGGTTACTATGGCTACACCTTC,CSVAGYYGYTF
-,TRBV27,TRBD1,TRBJ1-5,TGTGCCACCGGGACAGGCCCTAGCAATCAGCCCCAGCATTTT,CATGTGPSNQPQHF
-,TRBV28,-,TRBJ2-4,TGTGCCAGCAGTGGAACAGGGAGTTACAAAAACATTCAGTACTTC,CASSGTGSYKNIQYF
-,TRBV5-1,TRBD1,TRBJ1-1,TGCGCCAGCAGCTCCTCAGGGGGCTCGGCTGAAGCTTTCTTT,CASSSSGGSAEAFF
-,TRBV19,TRBD2,TRBJ2-1,TGTGCCAGTAAGGCGCTAGCGGGTTACAATGAGCAGTTCTTC,CASKALAGYNEQFF
-,TRBV3-1/TRBV3-2,-,TRBJ1-2,TGTGCCAGCAGTCTCGTCCTCCTCCGAGGTGGCTACACCTTC,CASSLVLLRGGYTF
-,TRBV6-4,-,TRBJ2-1,TGTGCCAGCAGTGCTACTAGCCACAATGAGCAGTTCTTC,CASSATSHNEQFF
-,TRBV12-5,-,TRBJ2-3,TGTGCTAGCGCCACGAACGAGCCAGATACGCAGTATTTT,CASATNEPDTQYF
-,TRBV30,TRBD1,TRBJ2-3,TGTGCCTGGTCACCCGGGACAGTCACAGATACGCAGTATTTT,CAWSPGTVTDTQYF
-,TRBV18,-,TRBJ1-2,TGTGCCAGCTCACCAGAGCAACAGGATGGCTACACCTTC,CASSPEQQDGYTF
-,TRBV18,-,TRBJ1-6,TGTGCCAGCTCACCCGAGGGGAGGGATTCACCCCTCCACTTT,CASSPEGRDSPLHF
-,TRBV7-9,TRBD1,TRBJ1-2,TGTGCCAGCAGCTTCTTATTAGCCGGACAGGGGGCCGTCGGCTACACCTTC,CASSFLLAGQGAVGYTF
-,TRBV12-5,-,TRBJ2-7,TGTGCTAGTGCCCCGGGGATCGAGCAGTACTTC,CASAPGIEQYF
-,TRBV24-1,-,TRBJ1-5,TGTGCCACCAGTGAAAAGGGGCTAGGCAATCAGCCCCAGCATTTT,CATSEKGLGNQPQHF
-,TRBV10-1,-,TRBJ2-2,TGCGCCAGCAGCAGCGACACCGGGGAGCTGTTTTTT,CASSSDTGELFF
-,TRBV15,TRBD1,TRBJ1-1,TGTGCCACCAGCAGAGACAGGGGGATTTCTGAAGCTTTCTTT,CATSRDRGISEAFF
-,TRBV4-3,TRBD2,TRBJ2-7,TGCGCCAGCAGCCAAACGGACGGGACGGGACTAGCGGAAGCCTACGAGCAGTACTTC,CASSQTDGTGLAEAYEQYF
-,TRBV28,TRBD2,TRBJ2-1,TGTGCCAGCAGTTTTCCGGGACTAGGGCCGAAAAATGAGCAGTTCTTC,CASSFPGLGPKNEQFF
-,TRBV28,-,TRBJ2-5,TGTGCCAGCAGTTTACCGGCCGCTGGGCAAGAGACCCAATACTTC,CASSLPAAGQETQYF
-,TRBV18,TRBD1,TRBJ2-2,TGTGCCAGCTCACAGGGACAGGGGGCTACCGGGGAGCTGTTTTTT,CASSQGQGATGELFF
-,TRBV29-1,TRBD1,TRBJ1-5,TGCAGCGTTATTATCGGACAGGCGGATAGCAATCAGCCCCAGCATTTT,CSVIIGQADSNQPQHF
-,TRBV5-6,TRBD1,TRBJ2-1,TGTGCCAGCAGCCCGGACAGGGATAATGAGCAGTTCTTC,CASSPDRDNEQFF
-,TRBV14,-,TRBJ1-6,TGTGCCAGCAGCCAAGTGAGAGGGACACCCCTCCACTTT,CASSQVRGTPLHF
-,TRBV5-4,-,TRBJ2-5,TGTGCCAGCAGCTTGCTAGAGACCCAGTACTTC,CASSLLETQYF
-,TRBV28,TRBD1,TRBJ2-7,TGTGCCAGCAGTACCCCGGGACAGAGCTACGAGCAGTACTTC,CASSTPGQSYEQYF
-,TRBV19,-,TRBJ1-5,TGTGCCAGTAGTATTAACAGGGCCGGAGGTCAGCCCCAGCATTTT,CASSINRAGGQPQHF
-,TRBV5-5,TRBD1,TRBJ1-2,TGTGCCAGCAGCTTGGCCCCCGGGACAGGGACCAACTATGGCTACACCTTC,CASSLAPGTGTNYGYTF
-,TRBV29-1,-,TRBJ2-1,TGCAGCGTTAGAGGCCCCACGAACAATGAGCAGTTCTTC,CSVRGPTNNEQFF
-,TRBV30,TRBD2,TRBJ2-1,TGTGCCTGGAGTTTGGGTGGACTAGCGGGAGGTGAGCAGTTCTTC,CAWSLGGLAGGEQFF
-,TRBV11-3,TRBD2,TRBJ2-7,TGTGCCAGCAGCCCCTTAGCGGGATCCTACGAGCAGTACTTC,CASSPLAGSYEQYF
medium-sized,TRBV27,TRBD2,TRBJ2-1,TGTGCCAGCTTTGCGGGGGGGTACAATGAGCAGTTCTTC,CASFAGGYNEQFF
few,TRBV2,-,TRBJ1-5,TGTGCCAGCAGGGGACATCCCAATCAGCCCCAGCATTTT,CASRGHPNQPQHF
once,TRBV28,TRBD1,TRBJ1-4,TGTGCCAGCAGTTCCCCAGGGGGCAATCCCGAAAAACTGTTTTTT,CASSSPGGNPEKLFF
-,TRBV24-1,TRBD2,TRBJ2-3,TGTGCCACCAGTGACCAACCCTCGACTAGCGGGGGCACAGATACGCAGTATTTT,CATSDQPSTSGGTDTQYF
-,TRBV10-2,-,TRBJ1-5,TGCGCCAGCAGTGAAGTCGGCCGGGCCCAGCATTTT,CASSEVGRAQHF
once,TRBV12-3/TRBV12-4,-,TRBJ2-7,TGTGCCAGCGGCCAGATCTACGAGCAGTACTTC,CASGQIYEQYF
-,TRBV6-5,TRBD2,TRBJ2-7,TGTGCCAGCAGTTACAGCGGGACCCCCTACGAGCAGTACTTC,CASSYSGTPYEQYF
once,TRBV14,-,TRBJ2-1,TGTGCCAGCAGCCCACAAGTCGGGGTCCTGGTGAGGGATGAGCAGTTCTTC,CASSPQVGVLVRDEQFF
-,TRBV19,TRBD1,TRBJ2-5,TGTGCCAGTAGTTCCCCCCGGGACAGGGGCTCTGAGACCCAGTACTTC,CASSSPRDRGSETQYF
-,TRBV12-3/TRBV12-4,-,TRBJ2-2,TGTGCCAGCAGTTTTTCAGGGCCCGGGGAGCTGTTTTTT,CASSFSGPGELFF
-,TRBV19,TRBD2,TRBJ2-1,TGTGCCAGTAGTATCCTGGGGACTAGTTCCTACAATGAGCAGTTCTTC,CASSILGTSSYNEQFF
-,TRBV11-1,-,TRBJ1-1,TGTGCCAGCAGCCACCGAGACACAGGGGAAGCTTTCTTT,CASSHRDTGEAFF
-,TRBV24-1,-,TRBJ2-2,TGTGCCACCAGGGCAGAAGCGAACACCGGGGAGCTGTTTTTT,CATRAEANTGELFF
-,TRBV28,TRBD2,TRBJ2-2,TGTGCCAGCAGTTCCAGCGGGAGTGGGGGCGGGGAGCTGTTTTTT,CASSSSGSGGGELFF
-,TRBV27,TRBD1,TRBJ2-5,TGTGCCAGCACCCGGAGACAGGGCCAGGGGGAGACCCAGTACTTC,CASTRRQGQGETQYF
-,TRBV10-3,TRBD2,TRBJ2-7,TGTGCCATCAGTTTATCTCGACTAGCGGACCCCTACGAGCAGTACTTC,CAISLSRLADPYEQYF
-,TRBV11-2,TRBD2,TRBJ2-1,TGTGCCAGCAGCAGAGGACTAGCGCAGTACAATGAGCAGTTCTTC,CASSRGLAQYNEQFF
-,TRBV6-5,-,TRBJ2-1,TGTGCCAGCCTTGGACTCGTCTATGGTTATGAGCAGTTCTTC,CASLGLVYGYEQFF
-,TRBV28,-,TRBJ2-2,TGTGCCAGCAGTTTATCAAGCAGGGACACCGGGGAGCTGTTTTTT,CASSLSSRDTGELFF
-,TRBV24-1,-,TRBJ2-3,TGTGCCACCAAGGCGGATCCCACAGATACGCAGTATTTT,CATKADPTDTQYF
-,TRBV19,TRBD1,TRBJ2-4,TGTGCCAGTAGTATTAGGGGGCGGGTGGCCAAAAACATTCAGTACTTC,CASSIRGRVAKNIQYF
-,TRBV6-2/TRBV6-3,-,TRBJ2-7,TGTGCCAGCAGTTACTGGTCGAGCTCCTACGAGCAGTACTTC,CASSYWSSSYEQYF
-,TRBV25-1,-,TRBJ1-2,TGTGCCAGCAGTGATCAATCAGTTTCAGGTCGCGGCTACACCTTC,CASSDQSVSGRGYTF
-,TRBV16,-,TRBJ1-4,TGTGCCAGCAGCCAATTGCGGGGGAGCTATGAAAAACTGTTTTTT,CASSQLRGSYEKLFF
once,TRBV6-2/TRBV6-3,-,TRBJ1-5,TGTGCCAGCAGTTATGGAGGGCCCCAGCATTTT,CASSYGGPQHF
-,TRBV6-2/TRBV6-3,TRBD2,TRBJ2-3,TGTGCCAGCAGTAAACCCTTAGCGGGGGCTAGCACAGATACGCAGTATTTT,CASSKPLAGASTDTQYF
-,TRBV5-4,-,TRBJ2-2,TGTGCCAGCAGCTTGTCAAACCGGGGCACCGGGGAGCTGTTTTTT,CASSLSNRGTGELFF